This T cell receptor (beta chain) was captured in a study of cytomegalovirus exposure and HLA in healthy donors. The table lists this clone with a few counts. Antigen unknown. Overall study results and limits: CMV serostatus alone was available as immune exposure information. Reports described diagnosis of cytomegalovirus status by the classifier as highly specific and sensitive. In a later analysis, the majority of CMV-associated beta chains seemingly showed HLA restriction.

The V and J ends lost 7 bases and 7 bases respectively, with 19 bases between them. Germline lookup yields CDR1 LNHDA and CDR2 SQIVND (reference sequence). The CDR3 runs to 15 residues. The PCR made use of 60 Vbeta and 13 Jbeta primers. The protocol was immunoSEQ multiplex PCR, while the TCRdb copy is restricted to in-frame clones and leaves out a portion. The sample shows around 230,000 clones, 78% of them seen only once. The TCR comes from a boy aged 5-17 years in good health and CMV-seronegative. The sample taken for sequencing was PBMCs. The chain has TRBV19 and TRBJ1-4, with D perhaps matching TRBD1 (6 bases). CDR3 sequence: CASTQQGRESEKLFF. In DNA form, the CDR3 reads TGTGCCAGTACCCAGCAGGGGAGGGAGAGTGAAAAACTGTTTTTT.